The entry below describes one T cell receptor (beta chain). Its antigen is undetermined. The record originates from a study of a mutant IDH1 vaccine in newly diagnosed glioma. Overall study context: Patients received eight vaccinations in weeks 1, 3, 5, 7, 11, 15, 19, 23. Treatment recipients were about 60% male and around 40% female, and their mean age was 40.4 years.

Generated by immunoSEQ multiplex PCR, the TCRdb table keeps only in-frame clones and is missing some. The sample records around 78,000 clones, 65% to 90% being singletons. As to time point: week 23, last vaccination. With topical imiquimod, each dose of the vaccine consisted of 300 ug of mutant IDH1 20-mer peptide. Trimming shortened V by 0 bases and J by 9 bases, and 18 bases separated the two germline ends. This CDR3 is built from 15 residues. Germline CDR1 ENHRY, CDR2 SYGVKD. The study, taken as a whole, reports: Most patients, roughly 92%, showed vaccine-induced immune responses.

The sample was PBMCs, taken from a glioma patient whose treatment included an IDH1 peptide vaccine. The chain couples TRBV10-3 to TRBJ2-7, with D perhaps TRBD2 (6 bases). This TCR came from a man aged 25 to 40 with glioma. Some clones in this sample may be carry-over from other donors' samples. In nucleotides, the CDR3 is TGTGCCATCAGTGAGTCAGGCACTCCTGCCGGGGGGCAGTACTTC. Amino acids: CAISESGTPAGGQYF.